This T cell receptor (beta chain) is drawn from a study of T-cell memory formation after mild COVID-19. As regards this clonotype: Antigen specificity is unknown.

TCRdb analysed the 5' RACE reads with MiXCR anew, one entry per CDR3 protein. The table has about 560,000 distinct CDR3 sequences, roughly 18% seen once. Regarding the study as a whole: Within pre-infection memory, some responding clones were found, suggesting cross-reactive memory joined.

V was shortened by 3 bases and J by 2 bases, with 11 bases between the two germline ends. Germline CDR1 SGHNT, CDR2 YYREEE (reference sequence). The CDR3 loop spans 14 amino acids. The source of this sequence is an adult woman who had mild COVID-19 (a few samples of this study predate the infection). Cell type and time point are not known. J is TRBJ1-2 and V is TRBV5-4; D is possibly TRBD1 (5 bases). The sample comprised PBMCs or a T cell subset sorted from them (not recorded which). The CDR3 loop reads CASSSWDFNYGYTF. CDR3 bases: TGTGCCAGCAGCTCATGGGACTTCAACTATGGCTACACCTTC.